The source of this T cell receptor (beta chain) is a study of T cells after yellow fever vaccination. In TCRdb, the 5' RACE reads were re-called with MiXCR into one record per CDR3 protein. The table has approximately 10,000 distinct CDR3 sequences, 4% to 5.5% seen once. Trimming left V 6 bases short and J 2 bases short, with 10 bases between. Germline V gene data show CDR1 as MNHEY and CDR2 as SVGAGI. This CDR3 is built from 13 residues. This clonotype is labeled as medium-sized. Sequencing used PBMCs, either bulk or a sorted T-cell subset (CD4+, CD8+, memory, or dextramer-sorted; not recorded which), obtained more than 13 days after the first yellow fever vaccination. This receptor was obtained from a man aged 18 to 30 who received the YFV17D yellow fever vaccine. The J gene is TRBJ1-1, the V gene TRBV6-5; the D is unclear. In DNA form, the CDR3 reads TGTGCCAGCAGCGGACCGGGAAACACTGAAGCTTTCTTT. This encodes CASSGPGNTEAFF.